This TCR beta chain was recorded in a study of shared clonotypes between healthy human individuals. Study outcomes and limitations: Enrolling few donors narrowed the genetic and exposure-history diversity that was represented.

On this clone: Its target is not known.

Every donor was a Caucasian adult from Nashville, Tennessee. Roughly 30,000 T cell genomes, or around 0.3 ug DNA, went into unsorted PBMC replicate PCRs. Data came from immunoSEQ multiplex PCR; TCRdb stores just in-frame clones and leaves some out. The table shows roughly 490,000 clones, with about 82% occurring only once. Sequences were obtained from PBMCs. This receptor was identified in a woman in her thirties or forties in good health. Some clones in this sample may be carry-over from other donors' samples.

The chain's CDR3 is CASRLKSIHNGQVKSGNTIYF. DNA of the CDR3: TGCGCCAGCAGACTTAAGAGTATCCATAACGGGCAAGTTAAATCTGGAAACACCATATATTTT. The chain uses TRBV23-1 and TRBJ1-3; no firm D call. Being an ORF, TRBV23-1 has a function that is uncertain. V was shortened by 6 bases and J by 1 base, with 31 bases between the two germline ends. CDR3 length equals 21 residues.